This T cell receptor beta chain is drawn from a study of CD8 T cells in ankylosing spondylitis. This clonotype was counted at least ten times. The antigen remains unidentified. Germline CDR1 reads LNHDA; CDR2 reads SQIVND (reference sequence). CDR3 length: 15 residues. Trimming at V came to 5 bases and at J to 4 bases, leaving 5 bases not matched to a gene. Study results and caveats: Disease-associated clones were reportedly significantly overrepresented in matched ankylosing spondylitis synovial fluid. Apparently characteristic of ankylosing spondylitis blood was a TCR beta motif (about 8 highly homologous variants).

Molecular-barcoded quantitative 5'-RACE produced these TCR beta libraries. TCRdb re-called the 5' RACE reads through MiXCR, storing one row per CDR3 protein. The sample has roughly 130,000 distinct CDR3 sequences; 7% to 10% are singletons. The specimen was synovial fluid, either unsorted or a sorted T cell fraction (not recorded which). The chain joins TRBV19 to TRBJ2-7, with 13 bases fitting TRBD2. This clonotype was obtained from a male donor with ankylosing spondylitis. CDR3 DNA sequence: TGTGCCAGTAGTCCGTGGACTAGCGGGAGATACGAGCAGTACTTC. It encodes CASSPWTSGRYEQYF.